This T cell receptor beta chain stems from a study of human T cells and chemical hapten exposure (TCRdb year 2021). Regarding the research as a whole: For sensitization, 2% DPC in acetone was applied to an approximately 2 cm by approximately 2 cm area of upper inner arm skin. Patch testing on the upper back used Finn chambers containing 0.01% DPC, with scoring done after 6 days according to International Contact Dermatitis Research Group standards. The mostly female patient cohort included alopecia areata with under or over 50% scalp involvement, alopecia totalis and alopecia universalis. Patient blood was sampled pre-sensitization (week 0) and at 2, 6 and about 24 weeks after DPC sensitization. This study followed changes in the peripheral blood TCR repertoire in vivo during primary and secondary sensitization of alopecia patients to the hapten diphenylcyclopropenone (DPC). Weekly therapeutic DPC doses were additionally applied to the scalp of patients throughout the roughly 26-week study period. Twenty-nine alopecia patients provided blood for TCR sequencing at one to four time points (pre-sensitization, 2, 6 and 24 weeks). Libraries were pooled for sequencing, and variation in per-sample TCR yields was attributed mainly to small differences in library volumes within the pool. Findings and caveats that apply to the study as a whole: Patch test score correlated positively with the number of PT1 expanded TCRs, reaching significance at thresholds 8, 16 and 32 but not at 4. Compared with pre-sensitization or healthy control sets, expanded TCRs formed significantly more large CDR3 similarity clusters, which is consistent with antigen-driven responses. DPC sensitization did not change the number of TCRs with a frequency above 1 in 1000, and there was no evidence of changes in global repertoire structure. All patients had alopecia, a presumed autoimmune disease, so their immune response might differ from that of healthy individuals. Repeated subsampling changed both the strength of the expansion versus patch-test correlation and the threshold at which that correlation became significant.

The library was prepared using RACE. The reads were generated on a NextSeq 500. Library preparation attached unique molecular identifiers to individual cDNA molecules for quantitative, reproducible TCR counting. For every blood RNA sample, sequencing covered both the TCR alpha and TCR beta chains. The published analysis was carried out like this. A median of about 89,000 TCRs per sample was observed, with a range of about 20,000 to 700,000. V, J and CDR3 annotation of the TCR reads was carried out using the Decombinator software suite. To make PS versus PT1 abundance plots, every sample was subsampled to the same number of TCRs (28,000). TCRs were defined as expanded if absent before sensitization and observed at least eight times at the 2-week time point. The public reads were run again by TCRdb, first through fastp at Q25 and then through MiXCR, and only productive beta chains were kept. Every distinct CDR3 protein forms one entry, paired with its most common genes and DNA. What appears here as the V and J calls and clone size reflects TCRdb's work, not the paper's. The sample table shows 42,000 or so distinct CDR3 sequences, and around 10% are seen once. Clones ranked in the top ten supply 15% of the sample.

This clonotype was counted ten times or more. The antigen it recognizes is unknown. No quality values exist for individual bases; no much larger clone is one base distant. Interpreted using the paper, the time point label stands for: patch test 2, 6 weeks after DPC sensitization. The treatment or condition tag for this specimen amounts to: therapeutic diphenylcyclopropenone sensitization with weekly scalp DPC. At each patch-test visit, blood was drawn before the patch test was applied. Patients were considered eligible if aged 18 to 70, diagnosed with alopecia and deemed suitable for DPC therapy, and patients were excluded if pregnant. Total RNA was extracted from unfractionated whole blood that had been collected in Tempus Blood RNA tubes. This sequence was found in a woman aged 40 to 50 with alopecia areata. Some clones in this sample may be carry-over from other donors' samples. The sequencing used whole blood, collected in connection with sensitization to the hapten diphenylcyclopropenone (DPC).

The DNA reads TGTGCCAGCACCCAAAGAGGGTCTGGGGCCAACGTCCTGACTTTC. The translation is CASTQRGSGANVLTF. The V and J segments used are TRBV12-3 or TRBV12-4 and TRBJ2-6; 5 matching bases give a weak D call of TRBD2. V sheds 7 bases and J sheds 1 base, leaving 11 bases between their ends. The CDR3 sequence holds 15 residues, the cysteine and phenylalanine included. Only the CDR3 part of the read is kept: 45 bases, read in frame from the first base.